Listed below are T cell receptor beta chains from one sample, sequenced in a study of blood T cell repertoires in COVID-19. Sequenced by immunoSEQ multiplex PCR; TCRdb stores in-frame clones only, minus some. Of more than 150,000 clones detected, about nine tenths appear once; the ten largest clones hold 3.5% to 4.5%. Sequenced: peripheral blood. The receptors come from a woman between 65 and 79 years old with acute or convalescent COVID-19. Both conserved end residues are part of each CDR3.

v_gene	j_gene	CDR3aa
TRBV9	TRBJ1-2	CASSVGRGRGGYTF
TRBV19	TRBJ1-2	CASSEQGDYGYTF
TRBV4-2	TRBJ1-1	CASSQGMNTEAFF
TRBV18	TRBJ1-6	CASSPTGQRNSPLHF
TRBV5-5	TRBJ1-4	CASSWRANEKLFF
TRBV5-1	TRBJ1-2	CASSSGDTNYGYTF
TRBV2	TRBJ2-2	CASRGTSGIIGELFF
TRBV4-1	TRBJ2-6	CASSQEGGYSGANVLTF
TRBV7-2	TRBJ1-3	CASSLALPGSGNTIYF
TRBV6-5	TRBJ2-1	CASRTGLAGGNEQFF
TRBV4-2	TRBJ1-6	CASSQDPRANSPLHF
TRBV19	TRBJ2-1	CASSIGLAGGLLYNEQFF
TRBV24-1	TRBJ2-1	CATSDQSGSTYNEQFF
TRBV7-8	TRBJ2-7	CASSFQGSYEQYF
TRBV11-1	TRBJ2-5	CASSFAGGEQETQYF
TRBV28	TRBJ2-3	CASSLWRRAGQGAADTQYF
TRBV3-1/TRBV3-2	TRBJ1-2	CASSQVGVYGYTF
TRBV3-1/TRBV3-2	TRBJ2-1	CASSLGAEQFF
TRBV19	TRBJ2-3	CASSIAGDPTDTQYF
TRBV28	TRBJ1-6	CASNRSGVNSPLHF
TRBV5-6	TRBJ1-3	CASSLPGGVSGNTIYF
TRBV19	TRBJ1-5	CASSIAGQINQPQHF
TRBV2	TRBJ1-1	CASSEFGNTEAFF
TRBV10-3	TRBJ1-1	CAARTDTNTEAFF
TRBV30	TRBJ2-2	CAWIPRNTGELFF
TRBV4-3	TRBJ2-7	CASSQELAEAYEQYF
TRBV30	TRBJ1-4	CAWSLSGGGNEKLFF
TRBV11-2	TRBJ2-1	CASSAGTGKISYNEQFF
TRBV5-4	TRBJ1-3	CASSSPGSGGNTIYF
TRBV5-1	TRBJ2-1	CASKAQTSGVDEQFF
TRBV6-4	TRBJ2-2	CASSEGARGLGGELFF
TRBV9	TRBJ1-2	CASSVDSDRGYGYTF
TRBV25-1	TRBJ2-3	CASSEYGGRAADTQYF
TRBV10-3	TRBJ2-1	CAISWSSYNEQFF
TRBV7-9	TRBJ1-4	CASSLSVSPLAFEKLFF
TRBV11-2	TRBJ2-5	CASTSGLGLETQYF